The TCR beta chain under discussion was sequenced for a study of tissue T cells after allogeneic stem cell transplantation. Findings of the study overall: In patients and mice, blood and spleen missed much of tissue repertoire. Limitations included a small, clinically heterogeneous cohort and limited sampling depth.

Survey-depth TCRbeta CDR3 sequencing reported V/J genes and productive frequencies. Generated by immunoSEQ multiplex PCR, the TCRdb table keeps only in-frame clones and is missing some. The sample records more than 6,500 clones, roughly a third being singletons. Time point reported: mouse harvest day 14 after allogeneic transplant. Mouse grafts combined 10^7 T-cell-depleted bone marrow cells with 10^6 splenic CD5+ T cells. B6 (H2b) cells into BALB/c (H2d) mice; tissues taken at day 7 or 14. This CDR3 comprises 11 residues. V gave up 1 base and J gave up 7 bases, with 5 bases separating them. In germline, CDR1 is SGHSA, CDR2 FRNQAP. By sample fraction, this clone is medium-sized. The antigen is undetermined. Gene names follow the mouse nomenclature. The read stops 1 residue short of the end of the CDR3; the missing end is completed from the germline J gene.

The V gene is TRBV16, the J gene TRBJ2-7; D tentatively fits TRBD1 or TRBD2 (5 bases each). This receptor was obtained from a female BALB/c mouse given C57BL/6 T cells with graft-versus-host disease after an allogeneic hematopoietic cell transplant. The sample comprised skin. CDR3 DNA, as far as it was read: TGTGCAAGCAGCTTAGGGGGGGAACAGTAC. Amino acid sequence: CASSLGGEQY. From start to end, the CDR3 is CASSLGGEQYF.